Listed here are 22 T cell receptor beta chains from one sample, sequenced in a study of blood T cell repertoires in COVID-19 (dated by TCRdb to 2019 to 2021). The library was prepared using the immunoSEQ multiplex PCR assay. Drawn from immuneACCESS, this table holds only the in-frame rearrangements with V and J called that TCRdb kept. Clones are partly lost; checked studies trace under half to an unresolved V gene and leave the rest unexplained. For this sample the table gives about 140,000 clones, of which roughly 80% were detected only once. The top ten constitute roughly 10% of the sample. Sequences were obtained from peripheral blood. These receptors originate from a woman in her fifties or sixties with active or convalescent COVID-19.

The rearrangement links TRBV2 to TRBJ1-1, with 9 bases matching TRBD1. The CDR3 spans 14 residues. Germline V gene lookup returns CDR1 SNHLY and CDR2 FYNNEI. V trimming: 7 bases; J trimming: 5 bases; junction bases outside the gene matches: 8. The CDR3 protein is CASNDGGQGTEAFF. The CDR3, as DNA: TGTGCCAGCAATGACGGTGGACAGGGGACTGAAGCTTTCTTT.

The rearrangement links TRBV23-1 to TRBJ1-5, with 9 bases lining up with TRBD1. TRBV23-1 is assigned to the ORF class and has an uncertain function. CDR3 length equals 16 residues. V gave up 2 bases and J gave up 4 bases; unmatched junction bases: 6. CDR3 loop: CASSQRTGGGNQPQHF. The CDR3 DNA is TGCGCCAGCAGTCAACGAACAGGGGGCGGAAATCAGCCCCAGCATTTT.

This clone was seen only a few times. V gene TRBV6-4 combines with J gene TRBJ1-6, with TRBD1 matching 7 bases. The J segment lost 10 bases and the V segment lost 2 bases, leaving 5 bases of the junction unmatched. This CDR3 contains 14 residues. CDR1 and CDR2 from the germline V gene are MRHNA and SNTAGT. The chain's CDR3 is CASSDQGGRSPLHF. The CDR3 bases are TGTGCCAGCAGTGACCAGGGGGGAAGATCACCCCTCCACTTT.

The gene calls are TRBV19 and TRBJ2-7, with D tentatively TRBD1 (5 bases). CDR1 is LNHDA, CDR2 SQIVND, per germline (reference sequence). The CDR3 runs 14 residues. Trimming shortened V by 4 bases and J by 2 bases, and 12 bases separated the two germline ends. DNA for the CDR3: TGTGCCAGTAGTAACGACAGAGCACCCTACGAGCAGTACTTC. Amino acid sequence: CASSNDRAPYEQYF.

The chain combines TRBV7-8 with TRBJ1-5, with D hard to call. Trimming stripped 5 bases from V and 1 base from J, with 6 bases between. The CDR3 extends over 13 amino acids. Germline CDR1 reads SGHVS; CDR2 reads FQNEAQ. CDR3: CASSQRSNQPQHF. The CDR3 DNA reads TGTGCCAGCAGCCAACGGAGCAATCAGCCCCAGCATTTT.

The CDR3 nucleotides are TGTGCCAGTAGTATAGACAGGGGGGACCAGCCCCAGCATTTT. This translates into CASSIDRGDQPQHF. The rearrangement uses TRBV19 and TRBJ1-5; 7 bases map to TRBD1. V trimming: 0 bases; J trimming: 7 bases; junction bases outside the gene matches: 3. Germline loops: CDR1 LNHDA, CDR2 SQIVND (reference sequence). The CDR3 totals 14 residues.

The chain carries TRBV19 and TRBJ1-1; D gene uncertain. Between the trimmed V and J ends, which lost 6 bases and 1 base, there was a span of 12 bases. The CDR3 spans 14 residues. CDR1 and CDR2 (germline): LNHDA, SQIVND (reference sequence). Here the CDR3 DNA reads TGTGCCAGTAGCCCACAGATTCCGAACACTGAAGCTTTCTTT. Translating it yields CASSPQIPNTEAFF.

This chain links TRBV5-6 with TRBJ2-4; 10 bases align to TRBD1. Germline CDR1 SGHDT, CDR2 YYEEEE. V lost 3 bases to trimming and J lost 5 bases; unmatched junction nucleotides: 2. The CDR3 consists of 14 residues. The CDR3 nucleotides read TGTGCCAGCAGCTGGGGGACAGGGGAAAACATTCAGTACTTC. Residues: CASSWGTGENIQYF.

V usage is TRBV19 and J usage is TRBJ1-5; 10 nucleotides align to TRBD1. CDR1 is LNHDA, CDR2 SQIVND, per germline (reference sequence). The CDR3 is 16 residues long. V shed 7 bases and J 0 bases; nucleotides not matched to a gene: 6. The CDR3 DNA reads TGTGCCAGTAAAGGGGGACAGGGGAATAGCAATCAGCCCCAGCATTTT. Protein: CASKGGQGNSNQPQHF.

The chain employs TRBV10-3 and TRBJ1-1; D not certain. The CDR3 runs to 13 residues. Trimming took 0 bases from V and 3 from J, leaving 5 bases between them. CDR1 is ENHRY and CDR2 is SYGVKD in the germline V gene. CDR3 amino acids: CAISESRDTEAFF. CDR3 in DNA: TGTGCCATCAGTGAGTCGAGGGACACTGAAGCTTTCTTT.

V gene TRBV29-1 combines with J gene TRBJ1-2; D uncertain. Germline loops: CDR1 SQVTM, CDR2 ANQGSEA. V was cut by 1 base and J by 5 bases, with 11 bases left in between. The CDR3 is 13 residues long. CDR3 in amino acids: CSVEAEAGYGYTF. The CDR3 DNA is TGCAGCGTTGAAGCCGAAGCGGGGTATGGCTACACCTTC.

This chain connects TRBV7-9 to TRBJ2-1; unclear D gene. The CDR3 spans 15 residues. The germline V and J ends were trimmed by 4 bases and 9 bases, with 19 bases remaining between them. CDR1 and CDR2 from the germline V gene are SEHNR and FQNEAQ (reference sequence). The CDR3 here is CASSYQDLDLSEQFF. In nucleotides, the CDR3 is TGTGCCAGCAGCTACCAGGATCTGGATTTAAGTGAGCAGTTCTTC.

The chain combines TRBV5-5 with TRBJ2-1; TRBD2 matches at 16 bases. The CDR3 runs 19 residues. Trimming cost V 4 bases and J 1 base; bases outside gene matches: 8. Germline assignment: CDR1 SGHKS and CDR2 YYEKEE (reference sequence). The CDR3 loop reads CASSEVGTSGGASYNEQFF. The CDR3 DNA follows: TGTGCCAGCAGCGAAGTCGGGACTAGCGGGGGGGCGTCCTACAATGAGCAGTTCTTC.

The genes are TRBV7-8 and TRBJ1-5; TRBD1 agrees at 7 bases. Germline values: CDR1 SGHVS, CDR2 FQNEAQ. V shed 6 bases, J shed 1 base, and the junction held 6 bases outside the gene matches. The CDR3 has 15 residues. CDR3 DNA: TGTGCCAGCAGACTTTCAGGGGGAAGCAATCAGCCCCAGCATTTT. Its translation: CASRLSGGSNQPQHF.

The chain recombines TRBV27 with TRBJ2-7; the D is unclear. With 11 bases removed from V and 2 bases from J, the gap between germline ends came to 19 bases. CDR3 length equals 14 residues. Germline V gene data show CDR1 as MNHEY and CDR2 as SMNVEV (reference sequence). The CDR3 sequence: CASSDTYSTYEQYF. The CDR3 region has the DNA TGTGCCTCCTCTGACACCTACTCAACCTACGAGCAGTACTTC.

For the CDR3, the DNA is TGTGCCAGCAGAAAGAGTGACAGACTCCAAGAGACCCAGTACTTC. Protein product: CASRKSDRLQETQYF. The chain carries TRBV7-8 and TRBJ2-5; the D gene is possibly TRBD1 (5 bases). V was shortened by 6 bases and J by 1 base, with 15 bases between the two germline ends. The CDR3 covers 15 residues. Germline-derived CDR1 and CDR2 are SGHVS and FQNEAQ. Drawing the rest from reference TRBV7-8 and TRBJ2-5, the complete variable domain is GAGVSQSPRYKVAKRGQDVALRCDPISGHVSLFWYQQALGQGPEFLTYFQNEAQLDKSGLPSDRFFAERPEGSVSTLKIQRTQQEDSAVYLCASRKSDRLQETQYFGPGTRLLVL.

The genes are TRBV7-3 and TRBJ1-6, with D unclear. The length of the CDR3 is 17 residues. CDR1 is SGHTA and CDR2 is FQGTGA in the germline V gene. The germline V and J ends were trimmed by 5 bases and 6 bases, with 20 bases remaining between them. The CDR3 nucleotides are TGTGCCAGCAGCACACCGCTGGGCGTTCTTTCTAATTCACCCCTCCACTTT. It encodes CASSTPLGVLSNSPLHF.

The chain combines TRBV5-4 with TRBJ1-2, with 11 bases aligning to TRBD1. Germline assignment: CDR1 SGHNT and CDR2 YYREEE (reference sequence). The CDR3 extends over 15 amino acids. J lost 4 bases, V lost 0 bases, and 2 bases had no gene match. The CDR3 reads CASSLGDRGTYGYTF. The CDR3 DNA reads TGTGCCAGCAGCTTGGGGGACAGGGGGACCTATGGCTACACCTTC.

The V gene is TRBV6-5, the J gene TRBJ2-2, with D unresolved. Trimming pared 0 bases from V and 1 base from J, leaving 3 bases between. The CDR3 contains 14 residues. From germline, CDR1 is MNHEY and CDR2 SVGAGI. CDR3 protein: CASSYSQNTGELFF. The CDR3 bases are TGTGCCAGCAGTTACTCCCAGAACACCGGGGAGCTGTTTTTT.

As to this clone: The sample carries other DNA sequences with the same CDR3. The chain joins TRBV6-2 or TRBV6-3 to TRBJ2-1, with 8 bases lining up with TRBD2. The CDR3 loop spans 14 amino acids. V lost 5 bases to trimming and J lost 3 bases; unmatched junction nucleotides: 3. Germline CDR1 is MNHEY and CDR2 is SVGEGT. The CDR3 loop reads CASSPGLDYNEQFF. CDR3 bases: TGTGCCAGCAGTCCGGGACTAGACTACAATGAGCAGTTCTTC.

The rearrangement uses TRBV6-2 or TRBV6-3 and TRBJ1-5; maybe TRBD1 (6 bases). The V end lost 4 bases, the J end lost 7 bases, and 20 bases lay between the germline ends. In germline, CDR1 is MNHEY, CDR2 SVGEGT. CDR3 length: 16 residues. The CDR3: CASSFGAQGFGQPQHF. DNA of the CDR3: TGTGCCAGCAGTTTTGGGGCACAGGGATTCGGACAGCCCCAGCATTTT.

The V gene is TRBV7-2, the J gene TRBJ2-2, with a tentative D call TRBD1 (6 bases). Germline CDR1 reads SGHTA; CDR2 reads FQGNSA. The CDR3 is made up of 15 amino acids. V lost 4 bases and J 6 bases, leaving 15 bases between the germline ends. This chain's CDR3 is CASSSLTYRAGELFF. The CDR3 DNA reads TGTGCCAGCAGCTCACTCACTTACAGGGCCGGGGAGCTGTTTTTT.